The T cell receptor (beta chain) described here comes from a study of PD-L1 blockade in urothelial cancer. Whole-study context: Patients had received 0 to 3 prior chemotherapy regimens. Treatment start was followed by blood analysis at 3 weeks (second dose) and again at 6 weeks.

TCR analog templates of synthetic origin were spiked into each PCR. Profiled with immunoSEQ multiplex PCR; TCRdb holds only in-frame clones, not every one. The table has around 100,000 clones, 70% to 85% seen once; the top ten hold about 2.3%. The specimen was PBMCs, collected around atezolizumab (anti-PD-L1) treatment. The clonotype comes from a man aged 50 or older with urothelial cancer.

The CDR3 protein is CASSSTGYYGYTF. The CDR3 DNA reads TGTGCCAGCAGTTCGACAGGATACTATGGCTACACCTTC. This chain joins TRBV6-5 and TRBJ1-2; perhaps TRBD1 as D (6 bases). V was trimmed by 4 bases and J by 3 bases, leaving 9 bases between them. The CDR3 extends over 13 amino acids. Germline V gives CDR1 MNHEY, CDR2 SVGAGI.